These T cell receptor beta chains were read from a single sample in a study of T cells after yellow fever vaccination. TCRdb reanalysed the 5' RACE reads using MiXCR and keeps one entry per CDR3 protein. The table has around 530,000 distinct CDR3 sequences, about 15% seen once. The sequenced sample was PBMCs, obtained 5 days after the first yellow fever vaccination. These receptor sequences come from a man younger than 35 who received the YFV17D yellow fever vaccine. Both conserved end residues are part of each CDR3. The D gene is left open where the match is weak. The size entry is marked missing in some rows and otherwise reads once, few, many or a size class.

d_call	v_call	cdr3_length	j_call	clone_size	cdr3_nt	cdr3_aa
NA	TRBV6-5	14	TRBJ2-7	NA	TGTGCCAGCAGTTATTGGGAGAGCTCCTACGAGCAGTACTTC	CASSYWESSYEQYF
NA	TRBV27	15	TRBJ1-4	NA	TGTGCCAGCAGTATCGGACAGACTCCTAATGAAAAACTGTTTTTT	CASSIGQTPNEKLFF
NA	TRBV19	14	TRBJ2-3	NA	TGTGCCAGTAGTATCCTCGCGGGGACAGATACGCAGTATTTT	CASSILAGTDTQYF
TRBD1	TRBV19	14	TRBJ2-7	few	TGTGCCAGTAGAGGGACAGGCGCTTGGAACGAGCAGTACTTC	CASRGTGAWNEQYF
TRBD1	TRBV19	15	TRBJ2-1	few	TGTGCCAGTAGTAGGGAGGACAGGGAATTGGCTGAGCAGTTCTTC	CASSREDRELAEQFF
TRBD2	TRBV5-1	14	TRBJ2-5	NA	TGCGCCAGCAACATCGGGACTAGCGAGGAGACCCAGTACTTC	CASNIGTSEETQYF
NA	TRBV28	13	TRBJ2-2	few	TGTGCCAGCAGTTTAAAGGGAAGGGTGGAGCTGTTTTTT	CASSLKGRVELFF
NA	TRBV19	16	TRBJ2-1	few	TGTGCCAGTAGTATAGCTAGCAGGGGGGCCTACAATGAGCAGTTCTTC	CASSIASRGAYNEQFF
NA	TRBV12-3/TRBV12-4	15	TRBJ2-1	NA	TGTGCCAGCAGTTTAGCGCTGACTTCTAAGGATGAGCAGTTCTTC	CASSLALTSKDEQFF
TRBD1	TRBV30	13	TRBJ1-2	NA	TGTGCCTGGAGTGTAGGACAGGGCTATGGCTACACCTTC	CAWSVGQGYGYTF
TRBD2	TRBV5-1	16	TRBJ2-2	once	TGCGCCAGCAGCCTTCCCGAGCGGGGGGACACCGGGGAGCTGTTTTTT	CASSLPERGDTGELFF
TRBD2	TRBV9	15	TRBJ2-7	NA	TGTGCCAGCAGCGTAGAGGCGGGGGGGCTCTACGAGCAGTACTTC	CASSVEAGGLYEQYF
NA	TRBV4-3	13	TRBJ2-3	NA	TGCGCCAGCAGCCAAGGGTCAGTCATGAGGCAGTATTTT	CASSQGSVMRQYF
NA	TRBV6-5	13	TRBJ1-5	NA	TGTGCCAGCAGTTCACGGTTCAATCAGCCCCAGCATTTT	CASSSRFNQPQHF
NA	TRBV7-9	15	TRBJ2-3	few	TGTGCCAGCCTCCCTTATAAGGGGCTAGGCGATACGCAGTATTTT	CASLPYKGLGDTQYF
TRBD2	TRBV5-6	16	TRBJ2-1	many	TGTGCCAGCAGCATCCTAGCGGGGGGCTCCTACAATGAGCAGTTCTTC	CASSILAGGSYNEQFF
TRBD1	TRBV12-3/TRBV12-4	14	TRBJ1-2	few	TGTGCCAGCAGACTCCTCGGGACAGCTTATGGCTACACCTTC	CASRLLGTAYGYTF
TRBD1	TRBV7-2	16	TRBJ1-6	many	TGTGCCAGCAGCTTAGCCGGGACAGGGACGGGTTCACCCCTCCACTTT	CASSLAGTGTGSPLHF
TRBD2	TRBV20-1	13	TRBJ2-5	NA	TGCAGTGCCCCTGCGGGGGGCCAAGAGACCCAGTACTTC	CSAPAGGQETQYF
TRBD1	TRBV12-3/TRBV12-4	15	TRBJ2-7	few	TGTGCCAGCAGCGTAACCGGGACAGCCGTCTCCGAGCAGTACTTC	CASSVTGTAVSEQYF
NA	TRBV20-1	13	TRBJ1-2	few	TGCAGTGCTAGGCGTCCAGCGAACTATGGCTACACCTTC	CSARRPANYGYTF
NA	TRBV3-1	13	TRBJ2-7	few	TGTGCCAGCAGCCGCGAACTAATTCGCGAGCAGTACTTC	CASSRELIREQYF
NA	TRBV19	15	TRBJ1-5	few	TGTGCCAGTAGTTATGGGCCGCAAAGCAATCAGCCCCAGCATTTT	CASSYGPQSNQPQHF
NA	TRBV6-1	15	TRBJ2-2	NA	TGTGCCAGCAGTGAAGGTGACTTACCTCTCGGGGAGCTGTTTTTT	CASSEGDLPLGELFF
TRBD1	TRBV12-3/TRBV12-4	15	TRBJ2-5	few	TGTGCCAGCAGTGCGGGGACAGGGGGCCAGGAGACCCAGTACTTC	CASSAGTGGQETQYF
NA	TRBV18	16	TRBJ2-1	few	TGTGCCAGCTCCCTGGGGGGACGGACGAGACTCAATGAGCAGTTCTTC	CASSLGGRTRLNEQFF
NA	TRBV5-6	12	TRBJ1-2	NA	TGTGCCAGCAGCTTGGAATGGGGCGGCTACACCTTC	CASSLEWGGYTF
NA	TRBV5-6	17	TRBJ1-6	NA	TGTGCCAGCAGCTTGGAGGGATATAGCTCCTATAATTCACCCCTCCACTTT	CASSLEGYSSYNSPLHF
NA	TRBV3-1	15	TRBJ2-7	few	TGTGCCAGCAGCCAAGAGGGACTGACCAACTACGAGCAGTACTTC	CASSQEGLTNYEQYF
TRBD1	TRBV7-9	17	TRBJ2-3	few	TGTGCCAGCCCCCGGGACAGGGGAGCCTCGAGCACAGATACGCAGTATTTT	CASPRDRGASSTDTQYF
TRBD2	TRBV11-2	21	TRBJ2-1	NA	TGTGCCAGCAGCCCTTTCCCGGGACTAGCGGGGGGGCCAAGCTCCTACAATGAGCAGTTCTTC	CASSPFPGLAGGPSSYNEQFF
NA	TRBV25-1	12	TRBJ1-4	NA	TGTGCCAGCAGCGACGGTAGGGAAAAACTGTTTTTT	CASSDGREKLFF
NA	TRBV6-6	12	TRBJ1-1	few	TGTGCCAGCACGTCCTGGAGTTATGAAGCTTTCTTT	CASTSWSYEAFF
TRBD1	TRBV10-3	13	TRBJ2-5	many	TGTGCCATCAGTGGGACAGGAGAAGAGACCCAGTACTTC	CAISGTGEETQYF
TRBD2	TRBV5-1	20	TRBJ2-3	NA	TGCGCCAGCAGCTCAGAGGGACCCCGGACTAGCGGGGGAAGCACAGATACGCAGTATTTT	CASSSEGPRTSGGSTDTQYF
NA	TRBV5-1	16	TRBJ1-1	NA	TGCGCCAGCAGCTTAGAGCCGCCGGGGGGCCCCACTGAAGCTTTCTTT	CASSLEPPGGPTEAFF
NA	TRBV9	14	TRBJ1-1	NA	TGTGCCAGCAGCGTAGTCAGGGCGTACACTGAAGCTTTCTTT	CASSVVRAYTEAFF
NA	TRBV4-3	15	TRBJ2-2	few	TGCGCCAGCAGCCCACCGGGACGGCACACCGGGGAGCTGTTTTTT	CASSPPGRHTGELFF